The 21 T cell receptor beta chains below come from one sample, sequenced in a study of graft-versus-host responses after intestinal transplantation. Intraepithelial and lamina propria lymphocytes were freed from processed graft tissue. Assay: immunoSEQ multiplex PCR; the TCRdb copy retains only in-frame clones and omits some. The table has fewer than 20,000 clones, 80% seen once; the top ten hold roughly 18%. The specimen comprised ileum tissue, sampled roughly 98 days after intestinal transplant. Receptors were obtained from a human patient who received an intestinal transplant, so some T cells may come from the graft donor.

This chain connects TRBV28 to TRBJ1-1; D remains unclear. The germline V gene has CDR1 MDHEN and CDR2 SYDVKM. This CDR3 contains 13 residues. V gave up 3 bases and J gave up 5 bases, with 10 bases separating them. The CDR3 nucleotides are TGTGCCAGCAGTTTGACAAGGAGGACTGAAGCTTTCTTT. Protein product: CASSLTRRTEAFF. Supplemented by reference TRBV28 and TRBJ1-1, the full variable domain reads DVKVTQSSRYLVKRTGEKVFLECVQDMDHENMFWYRQDPGLGLRLIYFSYDVKMKEKGDIPEGYSVSREKKERFSLILESASTNQTSMYLCASSLTRRTEAFFGQGTRLTVV.

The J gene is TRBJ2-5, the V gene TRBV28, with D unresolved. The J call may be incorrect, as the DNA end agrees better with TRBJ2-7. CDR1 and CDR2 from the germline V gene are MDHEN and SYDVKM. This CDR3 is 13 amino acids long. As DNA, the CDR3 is TGTGCCAGCAGTTTACGAACTTCCTACGAGCAGTACTTC. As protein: CASSLRTSYEQYF.

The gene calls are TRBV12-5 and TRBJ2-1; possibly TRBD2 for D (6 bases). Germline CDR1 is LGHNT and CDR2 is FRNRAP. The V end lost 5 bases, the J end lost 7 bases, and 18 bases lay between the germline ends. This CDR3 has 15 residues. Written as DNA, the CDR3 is TGTGCTAGTGGTCTCCTCGGGAGTAGCACGAATGAGCAGTTCTTC. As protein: CASGLLGSSTNEQFF.

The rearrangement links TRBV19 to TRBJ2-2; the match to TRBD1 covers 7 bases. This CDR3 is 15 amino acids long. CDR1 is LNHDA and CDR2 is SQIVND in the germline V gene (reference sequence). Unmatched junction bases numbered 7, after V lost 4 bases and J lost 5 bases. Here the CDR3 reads CASSNQGGGTGELFF. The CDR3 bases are TGTGCCAGTAGTAACCAAGGGGGCGGGACCGGGGAGCTGTTTTTT.

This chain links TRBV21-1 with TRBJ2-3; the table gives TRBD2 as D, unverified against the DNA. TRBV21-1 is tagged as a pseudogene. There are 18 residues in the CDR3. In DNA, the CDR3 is TGTGCCAGCAGCAAAGGGAGACTAGCGGCACTACACACAGATACGCAGTATTTT. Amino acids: CASSKGRLAALHTDTQYF.

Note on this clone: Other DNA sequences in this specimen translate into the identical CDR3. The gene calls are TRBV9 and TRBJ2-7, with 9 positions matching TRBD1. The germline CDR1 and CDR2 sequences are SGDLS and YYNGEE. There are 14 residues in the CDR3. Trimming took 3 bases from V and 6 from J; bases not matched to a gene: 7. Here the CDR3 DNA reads TGTGCCAGCAGCGCAGGACAGGGGATGGGCGAGCAGTACTTC. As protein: CASSAGQGMGEQYF.

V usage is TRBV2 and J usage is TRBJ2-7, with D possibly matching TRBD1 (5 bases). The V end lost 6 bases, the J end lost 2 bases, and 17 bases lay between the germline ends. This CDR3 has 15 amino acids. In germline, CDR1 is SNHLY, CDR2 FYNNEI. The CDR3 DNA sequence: TGTGCCAGCAGGCCCAACTTGAGACAGACCTACGAGCAGTACTTC. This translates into CASRPNLRQTYEQYF.

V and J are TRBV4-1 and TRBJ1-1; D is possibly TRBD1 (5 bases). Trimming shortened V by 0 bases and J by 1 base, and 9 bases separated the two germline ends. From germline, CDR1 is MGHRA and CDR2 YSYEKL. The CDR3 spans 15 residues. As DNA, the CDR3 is TGCGCCAGCAGCCAAGAATGGGACTGGAACACTGAAGCTTTCTTT. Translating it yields CASSQEWDWNTEAFF.

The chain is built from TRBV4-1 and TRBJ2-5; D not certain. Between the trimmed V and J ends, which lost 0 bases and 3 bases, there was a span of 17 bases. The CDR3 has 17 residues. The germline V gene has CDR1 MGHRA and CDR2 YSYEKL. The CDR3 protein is CASSQDAIGRPKETQYF. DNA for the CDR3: TGCGCCAGCAGCCAAGATGCCATTGGACGGCCCAAAGAGACCCAGTACTTC.

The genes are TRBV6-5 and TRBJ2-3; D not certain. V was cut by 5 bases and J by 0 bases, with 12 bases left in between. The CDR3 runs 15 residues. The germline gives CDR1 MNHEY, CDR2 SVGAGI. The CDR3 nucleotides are TGTGCCAGCAGTATCCAACCCCCTAGCACAGATACGCAGTATTTT. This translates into CASSIQPPSTDTQYF.

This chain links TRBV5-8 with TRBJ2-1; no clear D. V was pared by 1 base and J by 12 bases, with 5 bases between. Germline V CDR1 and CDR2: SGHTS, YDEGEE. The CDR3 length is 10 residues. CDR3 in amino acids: CASSLSWQFF. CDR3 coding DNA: TGTGCCAGCAGCTTGAGCTGGCAGTTCTTC.

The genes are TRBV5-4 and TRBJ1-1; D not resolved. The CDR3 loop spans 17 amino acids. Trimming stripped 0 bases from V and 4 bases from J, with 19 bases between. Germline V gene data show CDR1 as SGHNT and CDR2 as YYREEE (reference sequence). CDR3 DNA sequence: TGTGCCAGCAGCTTGGCCGGATTTTCCCGGGTGGTCACTGAAGCTTTCTTT. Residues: CASSLAGFSRVVTEAFF.

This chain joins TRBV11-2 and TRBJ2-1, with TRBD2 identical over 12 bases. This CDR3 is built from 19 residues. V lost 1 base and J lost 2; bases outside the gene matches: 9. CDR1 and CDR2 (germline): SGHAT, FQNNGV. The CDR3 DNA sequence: TGTGCCAGCAGCTTAGTGGGACTAGCGGGTCTTCCACCCTACAATGAGCAGTTCTTC. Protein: CASSLVGLAGLPPYNEQFF.

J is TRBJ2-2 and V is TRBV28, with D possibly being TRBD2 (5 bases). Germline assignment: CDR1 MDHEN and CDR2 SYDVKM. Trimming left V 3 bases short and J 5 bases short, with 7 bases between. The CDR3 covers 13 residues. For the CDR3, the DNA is TGTGCCAGCAGTTTGCCGGGAACCGGGGAGCTGTTTTTT. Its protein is CASSLPGTGELFF.

The CDR3 protein is CASRKRAYNEQFF. CDR3 sequence (DNA): TGTGCCAGCCGGAAGCGTGCCTACAATGAGCAGTTCTTC. J is TRBJ2-1 and V is TRBV28, with no clear D. This CDR3 is built from 13 residues. V gave up 8 bases and J gave up 2 bases, with 10 bases separating them. The V gene's germline CDR1 is MDHEN and CDR2 SYDVKM.

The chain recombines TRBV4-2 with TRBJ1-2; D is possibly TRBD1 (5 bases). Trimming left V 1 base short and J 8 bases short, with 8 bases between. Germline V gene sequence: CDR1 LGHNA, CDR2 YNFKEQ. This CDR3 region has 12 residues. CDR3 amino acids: CASSQGGTGYTF. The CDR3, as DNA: TGTGCCAGCAGCCAAGGGGGCACGGGCTACACCTTC.

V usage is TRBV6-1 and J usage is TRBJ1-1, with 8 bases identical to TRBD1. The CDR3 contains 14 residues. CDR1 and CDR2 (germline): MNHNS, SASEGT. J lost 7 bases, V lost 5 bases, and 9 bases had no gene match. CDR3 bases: TGTGCCAGCAGTTTCCGACAGGGGCTAGGTGAAGCTTTCTTT. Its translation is CASSFRQGLGEAFF.

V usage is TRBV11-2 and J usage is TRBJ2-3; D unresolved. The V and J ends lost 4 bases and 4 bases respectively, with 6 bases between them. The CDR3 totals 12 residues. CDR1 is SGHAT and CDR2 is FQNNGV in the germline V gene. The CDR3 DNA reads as TGTGCCAGCAGCTCCCCCCCAGATACGCAGTATTTT. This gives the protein CASSSPPDTQYF.

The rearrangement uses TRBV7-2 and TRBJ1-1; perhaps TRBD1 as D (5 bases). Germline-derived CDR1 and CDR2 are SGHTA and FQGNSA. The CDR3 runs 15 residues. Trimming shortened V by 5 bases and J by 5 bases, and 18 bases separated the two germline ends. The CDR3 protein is CASSLIRDWETEAFF. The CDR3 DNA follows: TGTGCCAGCAGCCTCATAAGGGACTGGGAGACTGAAGCTTTCTTT.

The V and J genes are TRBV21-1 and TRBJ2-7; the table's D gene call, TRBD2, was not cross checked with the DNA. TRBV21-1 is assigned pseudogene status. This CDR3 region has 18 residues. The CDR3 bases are TGTGCCAGCAGCAAAGATGGTGGCCCGGGACTCTCTCGTTACGAGCAGTACTTC. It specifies CASSKDGGPGLSRYEQYF.

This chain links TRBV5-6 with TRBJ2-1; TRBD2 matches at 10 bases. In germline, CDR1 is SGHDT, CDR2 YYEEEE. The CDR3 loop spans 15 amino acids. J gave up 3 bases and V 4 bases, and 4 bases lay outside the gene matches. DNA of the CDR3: TGTGCCAGCAGCCGTCGACTAGCGGGCTACAATGAGCAGTTCTTC. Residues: CASSRRLAGYNEQFF. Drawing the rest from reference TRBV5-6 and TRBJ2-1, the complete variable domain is DAGVTQSPTHLIKTRGQQVTLRCSPKSGHDTVSWYQQALGQGPQFIFQYYEEEERQRGNFPDRFSGHQFPNYSSELNVNALLLGDSALYLCASSRRLAGYNEQFFGPGTRLTVL.